In this sample, the clone carrying this TCR beta chain turned up once. Germline CDR1 is KGHSH and CDR2 is LQKENI. Trimming removed 1 base at V and 0 bases at J, with 6 bases between. The CDR3 length is 14 residues. The entry originates in a study of shared clonotypes between healthy human individuals. Only in-frame clones appear in the TCRdb table, and some are missing; sequencing was by immunoSEQ multiplex PCR. The table has over a million clones, roughly 98% seen once. V usage is TRBV18 and J usage is TRBJ2-5, with D uncertain. Sequencing used naive CD4+ T cells sorted from blood. Stated subset: CD45RA+ positively selected. This sequence was found in a man aged 25-45 years in good health. The CDR3 loop is CASSPLSYQETQYF. DNA for the CDR3: TGTGCCAGCTCACCACTTTCGTACCAAGAGACCCAGTACTTC.